This T cell receptor beta chain originates from a study of blood T cells in healthy people across ages. Study summary: Capture by template switching was about one barcoded beta molecule per two T cells.

Broader study findings: CMV infection status of these donors was not known.

A second about 7 to 12 cycle PCR used barcoded and J-beta primers. A template-switch adaptor that had 12 random nucleotides put a tag on each cDNA molecule. Sequencing of every sample gave 3 million or more CDR3-containing paired-end reads. TCRdb analysed the 5' RACE reads with MiXCR anew, one entry per CDR3 protein. There are approximately 770,000 distinct CDR3 sequences in the sample; over 45% occur only once, and around 20% lies in the top ten. The CDR3 covers 15 residues. In germline, CDR1 is GTSNPN, CDR2 SVGIG (reference sequence). With regard to this clonotype: Its antigen is unknown.

The gene calls are TRBV30 and TRBJ2-4; D unresolved. The DNA end favors TRBJ2-7, so the J call may be wrong. Specimen: blood. The source is a man aged 25 to 45 in good health. The CDR3 region is CAWSVLQGNVYEQYF. The CDR3 DNA sequence: TGTGCCTGGAGTGTACTTCAAGGGAATGTGTACGAGCAGTACTTC.